The entry below describes one TCR beta chain. Repertoires were generated with immunoSEQ multiplex PCR, while TCRdb's copy carries only in-frame clones and drops some. The data hold about 140,000 clones, with approximately 95% observed a single time. CDR1 and CDR2 (germline): SGHTA, FQGNSA. The CDR3 runs to 16 residues. The J segment lost 3 bases and the V segment lost 5 bases, leaving 8 bases of the junction unmatched. The data originate from a study of T cell responses to AZD1222 COVID-19 vaccine. This receptor was identified in an adult who received the AZD1222 COVID-19 vaccine. This material consisted of peripheral blood, taken 28 days after the second AZD1222 dose. The chain is built from TRBV7-2 and TRBJ2-1; 9 bases agree with TRBD1. CDR3 in amino acids: CASSATGTGIYNEQFF. CDR3 nucleotides: TGTGCCAGCAGCGCTACCGGGACAGGGATCTACAATGAGCAGTTCTTC.